These T cell receptor beta chains were read from a single sample in a study of T cell changes during pregnancy in multiple sclerosis. Produced via immunoSEQ multiplex PCR; TCRdb's table is partial and in-frame only. Of 40,000 to 45,000 clones in the sample, around 92% were seen once. The specimen comprised CD4+ T cells from peripheral blood mononuclear cells, sampled in the third trimester of pregnancy. These TCRs come from a female donor with multiple sclerosis, enrolled in a pregnancy study. CDR3s include the opening cysteine and the closing phenylalanine or tryptophan. A D gene is named only where the DNA matches it firmly.

CDR3nt | CDR3aa | j_gene | v_gene | d_gene
TGTGCCAGCAGTTTCGGAGGTATGTCCTACAATGAGCAGTTCTTC | CASSFGGMSYNEQFF | TRBJ2-1 | TRBV28 | .
TGTGCCAGCAGCCCCCGGGACAGGGGGCTGTGGGCCAAAAACATTCAGTACTTC | CASSPRDRGLWAKNIQYF | TRBJ2-4 | TRBV7-9 | TRBD1
TGTGCCAGCTCACCTGATCTTAGTGAAAAACTGTTTTTT | CASSPDLSEKLFF | TRBJ1-4 | TRBV18 | .
TGTGCCAGCAGCTTAAGACAGACCGTTACAACTAATGAAAAACTGTTTTTT | CASSLRQTVTTNEKLFF | TRBJ1-4 | TRBV11-2 | .
TGTGCCAGCAGCCTAGTTAAAGGGGGCAAGAACGAGCAGTACTTC | CASSLVKGGKNEQYF | TRBJ2-7 | TRBV7-9 | TRBD1
TGTGCCAGCAGCGGGCGGACGGACACCGACACTGAAGCTTTCTTT | CASSGRTDTDTEAFF | TRBJ1-1 | TRBV21-1 | .
TGTGCCAGCACCAAGAGGGAAAGGGTGGCCTATGGCTACACCTTC | CASTKRERVAYGYTF | TRBJ1-2 | TRBV5-6 | .
TGCGCCAGCAGCTTGCGGCTAGCGGGTGACAATGAGCAGTTCTTC | CASSLRLAGDNEQFF | TRBJ2-1 | TRBV5-1 | TRBD2
TGTGCCAGCACCCTATTACAGGGGGCCGGGGAGCTGTTTTTT | CASTLLQGAGELFF | TRBJ2-2 | TRBV28 | TRBD1
TGTGCCAGCAGCTTGTTAGGGCCGGGACAGGGTCTTGAAAAACTGTTTTTT | CASSLLGPGQGLEKLFF | TRBJ1-4 | TRBV5-6 | TRBD1
TGTGCCACTCAGCTTAGCGGGATAATAGGGGAGACCCAGTACTTC | CATQLSGIIGETQYF | TRBJ2-5 | TRBV10-3 | TRBD2
TGTGCCAGCAGTTATATTCGGACAGGGGGTGGCTATGGCTACACCTTC | CASSYIRTGGGYGYTF | TRBJ1-2 | TRBV6-5 | TRBD1
TGTGCCAGCAGCGTAGGTAGTACAGGGGGTACCTACGAGCAGTACTTC | CASSVGSTGGTYEQYF | TRBJ2-7 | TRBV9 | TRBD1
TGTGCCAGTAGTATCCGGGGGACCCAAGAGACCCAGTACTTC | CASSIRGTQETQYF | TRBJ2-5 | TRBV19 | .
TGTGCCAGCAGCACCGAGGTCGGGGACAGAGAAATAAATGAGCAGTTCTTC | CASSTEVGDREINEQFF | TRBJ2-1 | TRBV21-1 | .
TGTGCCAGCAGAGATACAGGGGTCCTAATCCCCTTGCAGTACTTC | CASRDTGVLIPLQYF | TRBJ2-7 | TRBV28 | TRBD1
TGTGCCAGCAGCTACACGGGACTAGTGAGGGGAGATACGCAGTATTTT | CASSYTGLVRGDTQYF | TRBJ2-3 | TRBV5-4 | TRBD2
TGTGCCAGCAGCTCGTTCACAGATACGCAGTATTTT | CASSSFTDTQYF | TRBJ2-3 | TRBV5-4 | .
TGTGCCAGTAGTATAGCCGCGACCGGGACAGGGAGAATCAATGAGCAGTTCTTC | CASSIAATGTGRINEQFF | TRBJ2-1 | TRBV19 | TRBD1
TGCGCCAGCAGCTTGACCCCGGGACTAGCAGTGAATGAGCAGTTCTTC | CASSLTPGLAVNEQFF | TRBJ2-1 | TRBV5-1 | TRBD2
TGTGCCACCAGCAGATCCCGGGACAGGGAAGAGCAGTTCTTC | CATSRSRDREEQFF | TRBJ2-1 | TRBV15 | TRBD1
TGTGCCAGCAGCTTAGGTCCGTCTCAAGAGACCCAGTACTTC | CASSLGPSQETQYF | TRBJ2-5 | TRBV11-3 | .